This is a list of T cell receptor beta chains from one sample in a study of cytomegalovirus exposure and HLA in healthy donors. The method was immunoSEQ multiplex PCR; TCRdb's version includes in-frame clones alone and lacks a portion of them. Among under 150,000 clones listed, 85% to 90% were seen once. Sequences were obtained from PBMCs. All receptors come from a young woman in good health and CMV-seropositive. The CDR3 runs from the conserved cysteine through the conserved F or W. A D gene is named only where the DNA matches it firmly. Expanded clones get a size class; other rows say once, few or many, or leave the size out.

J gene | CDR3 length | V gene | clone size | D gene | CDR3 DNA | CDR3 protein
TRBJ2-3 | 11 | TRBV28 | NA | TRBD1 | TGTGCCAGCAGTTTGAGGCAGGGGGTGTATTTT | CASSLRQGVYF
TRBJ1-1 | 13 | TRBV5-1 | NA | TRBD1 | TGCGCCAGCAGCTCCACAGGGGGCACTGAAGCTTTCTTT | CASSSTGGTEAFF
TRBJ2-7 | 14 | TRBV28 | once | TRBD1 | TGTGCCAGCAGGGGACAGGGGCGTTTCTACGAGCAGTACTTC | CASRGQGRFYEQYF
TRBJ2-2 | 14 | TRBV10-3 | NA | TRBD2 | TGTGCCACCCTAGCGGGGGTGAACACCGGGGAGCTGTTTTTT | CATLAGVNTGELFF
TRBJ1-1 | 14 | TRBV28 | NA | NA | TGTGCCAGCTGCCTCGGGTACTCGAACACTGAAGCTTTCTTT | CASCLGYSNTEAFF
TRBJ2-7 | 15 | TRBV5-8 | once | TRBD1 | TGTGCCAGCAGACCGGGACAGGGAGGCTCCTACGAGCAGTACTTC | CASRPGQGGSYEQYF
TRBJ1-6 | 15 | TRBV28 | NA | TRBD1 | TGTGCCAGCAGTTTTGGGACAGGGGGCCATTCACCCCTCCACTTT | CASSFGTGGHSPLHF
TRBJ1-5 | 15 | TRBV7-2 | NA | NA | TGTGCCAGCAGCCCGATGGGGGGGGAGAATCAGCCCCAGCATTTT | CASSPMGGENQPQHF
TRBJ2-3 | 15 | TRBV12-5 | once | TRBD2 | TGTGCTAGTGGTTTGGGACTAGCGGGCCCAGATACGCAGTATTTT | CASGLGLAGPDTQYF
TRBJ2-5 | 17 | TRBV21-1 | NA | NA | TGTGCCAGCAGCAAAGTAGGGGACAGGGGTCTAGAGGAGACCCAGTACTTC | CASSKVGDRGLEETQYF
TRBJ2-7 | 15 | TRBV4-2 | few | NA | TGTGCCAGCAGCCCAGAGCGGGACAGCATAAACGAGCAGTACTTC | CASSPERDSINEQYF
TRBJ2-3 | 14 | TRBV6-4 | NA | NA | TGTGCCAGCAGTTCCAGGGCTAGCACAGATACGCAGTATTTT | CASSSRASTDTQYF
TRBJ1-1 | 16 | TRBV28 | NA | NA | TGTGCCAGCAGGCCCCGTTGGGGGGTGGCGAACACTGAAGCTTTCTTT | CASRPRWGVANTEAFF
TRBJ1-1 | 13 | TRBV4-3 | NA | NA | TGCGCCAGCAGCCAAGATCGGGTAGCTAGGGCTTTCTTT | CASSQDRVARAFF
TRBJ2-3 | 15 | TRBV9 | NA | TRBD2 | TGTGCCAGCGGTTTTTCTAGCGGAGGCACAGATACGCAGTATTTT | CASGFSSGGTDTQYF
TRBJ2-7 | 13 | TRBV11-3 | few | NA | TGTGCCAGCAGCCCCCTGCCAGGCCTCCAGCAGTACTTC | CASSPLPGLQQYF
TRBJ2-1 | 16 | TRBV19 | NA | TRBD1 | TGTGCCAGTAGTACCACAGGGGGACGGGCCTACAATGAGCAGTTCTTC | CASSTTGGRAYNEQFF
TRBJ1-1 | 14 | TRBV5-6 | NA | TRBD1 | TGTGCCAGCAGCTCGGGACAGGGGCTCACTGAAGCTTTCTTT | CASSSGQGLTEAFF
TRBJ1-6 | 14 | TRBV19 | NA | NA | TGTGCCAGTAGTATACCTACAGGGAATTCACCCCTCCACTTT | CASSIPTGNSPLHF
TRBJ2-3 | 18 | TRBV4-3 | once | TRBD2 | TGCGCCAGCAGCCCTTTACGGGGGGGTAGCGAACGGGGAGATACGCAGTATTTT | CASSPLRGGSERGDTQYF
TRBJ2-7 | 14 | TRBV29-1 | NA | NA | TGCAGCGTTGCGCGGGGGGACAGAGTATACGAGCAGTACTTC | CSVARGDRVYEQYF
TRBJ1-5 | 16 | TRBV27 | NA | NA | TGTGCCAGCAGTTTATTCGGGGGTTTTAGCAATCAGCCCCAGCATTTT | CASSLFGGFSNQPQHF
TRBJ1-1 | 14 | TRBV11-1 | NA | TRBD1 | TGTGCCAGCAGCCCCTACAGGGGAAGCACTGAAGCTTTCTTT | CASSPYRGSTEAFF
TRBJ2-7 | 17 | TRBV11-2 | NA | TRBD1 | TGTGCCAGCAGCTCCCGATACCTCACAGGGGGCAGGGACGAGCAGTACTTC | CASSSRYLTGGRDEQYF
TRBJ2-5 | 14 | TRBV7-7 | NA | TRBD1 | TGTGCTAGCAGCACTGGACAGGGGAGAGAGACCCAGTACTTC | CASSTGQGRETQYF
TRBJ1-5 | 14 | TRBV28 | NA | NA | TGTGCCAGCAGTTCGACGTGGGGCGGTCAGCCCCAGCATTTT | CASSSTWGGQPQHF
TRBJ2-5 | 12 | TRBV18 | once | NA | TGTGCCAGCTCACCACCGAGCGAGACCCAGTACTTC | CASSPPSETQYF
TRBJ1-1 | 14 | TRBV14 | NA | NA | TGTGCCAGCAGCCAACAAGGAGGTTACACTGAAGCTTTCTTT | CASSQQGGYTEAFF
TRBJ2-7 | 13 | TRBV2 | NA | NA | TGTGCCAGCAGGGACATATCCTCCTACGAGCAGTACTTC | CASRDISSYEQYF
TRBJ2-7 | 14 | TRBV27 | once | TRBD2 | TGTGCCAGCAGTTTAGCGGGAGATCCCTACGAGCAGTACTTC | CASSLAGDPYEQYF
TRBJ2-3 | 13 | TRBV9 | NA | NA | TGTGCCAGCAGCTTAACTAGCACAGATACGCAGTATTTT | CASSLTSTDTQYF
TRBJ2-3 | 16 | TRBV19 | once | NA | TGTGCCAGTAGGCGAACAGTCAACTTCGTCACAGATACGCAGTATTTT | CASRRTVNFVTDTQYF
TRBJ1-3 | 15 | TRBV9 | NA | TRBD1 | TGTGCCAGCAGCTTACAGGGGAACCGTGGAAACACCATATATTTT | CASSLQGNRGNTIYF
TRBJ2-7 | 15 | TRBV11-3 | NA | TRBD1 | TGTGCCAGCAGCCCCCCGGACAGGGGGCCGTCGGAGCAGTACTTC | CASSPPDRGPSEQYF
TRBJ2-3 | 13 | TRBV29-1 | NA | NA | TGCAGCGCCAGGGTATCTAGCACAGATACGCAGTATTTT | CSARVSSTDTQYF
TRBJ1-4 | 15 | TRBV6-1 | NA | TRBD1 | TGTGCCAGCAGTGAACAAGTGACAGGGAGTGAAAAACTGTTTTTT | CASSEQVTGSEKLFF
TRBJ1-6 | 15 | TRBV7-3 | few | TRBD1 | TGTGCCAGCAGCTTAGGGGGGACAGGGAGGTCACCCCTCCACTTT | CASSLGGTGRSPLHF
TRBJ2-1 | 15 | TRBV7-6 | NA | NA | TGTGCCAGCAGCTTAGCGAAGAACGGAGGGTTTGAGCAGTTCTTC | CASSLAKNGGFEQFF
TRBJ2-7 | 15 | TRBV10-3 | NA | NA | TGTGCCATCAGTGAACCTTGGCGGGAAGACTACGAGCAGTACTTC | CAISEPWREDYEQYF
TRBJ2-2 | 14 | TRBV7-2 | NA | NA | TGTGCCAGCAGCATCAGGGGGGTAACCGGGGAGCTGTTTTTT | CASSIRGVTGELFF
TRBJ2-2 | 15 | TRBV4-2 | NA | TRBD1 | TGTGCCAGCAGCCAAACAGACAGGGTAATAGGGGAGCTGTTTTTT | CASSQTDRVIGELFF
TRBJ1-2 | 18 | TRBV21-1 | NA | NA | TGTGCCAGCAGCAGGGATAATAGGGAGCGTGGCAGGGGTTTTGGCTACACCTTC | CASSRDNRERGRGFGYTF
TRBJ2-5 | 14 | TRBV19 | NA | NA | TGTGCCAGTAGTTACGGGACTTTCCAAGAGACCCAGTACTTC | CASSYGTFQETQYF
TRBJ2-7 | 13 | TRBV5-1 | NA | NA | TGCGCCAGCAGCCCGGTACCTAGGCAGGAGCAGTACTTC | CASSPVPRQEQYF
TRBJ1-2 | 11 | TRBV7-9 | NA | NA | TGTGCCAGCAGCCGGAGCTATGGCTACACCTTC | CASSRSYGYTF
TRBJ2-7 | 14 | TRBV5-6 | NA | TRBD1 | TGTGCCAGCAGCTTAGGGACAGGCACCTACGAGCAGTACTTC | CASSLGTGTYEQYF
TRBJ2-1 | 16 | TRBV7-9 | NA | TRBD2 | TGTGCCAGCAGCTTGTTTACTAGCGGGAGAGGCAATGAGCAGTTCTTC | CASSLFTSGRGNEQFF
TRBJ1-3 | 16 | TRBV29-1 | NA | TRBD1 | TGCAGCGTAGGAGCCTCGGGACAGGGCCCTGGAAACACCATATATTTT | CSVGASGQGPGNTIYF
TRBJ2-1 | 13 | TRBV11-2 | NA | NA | TGTGCCAGCAGCATAAACTCCTACAATGAGCAGTTCTTC | CASSINSYNEQFF
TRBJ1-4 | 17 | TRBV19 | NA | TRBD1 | TGTGCCAGTAGTCTGGACAGGGGGTTTTCCTTGGGTGAAAAACTGTTTTTT | CASSLDRGFSLGEKLFF
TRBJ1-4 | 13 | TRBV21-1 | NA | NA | TGTGCCAGCTTACTGGACTCTGGCGAAAAACTGTTTTTT | CASLLDSGEKLFF
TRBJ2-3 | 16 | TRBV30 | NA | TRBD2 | TGTGCCTGGAGTACGGGGACTAGTTATCCCACAGATACGCAGTATTTT | CAWSTGTSYPTDTQYF
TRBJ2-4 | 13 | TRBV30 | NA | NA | TGTGCCTGGACCCGGGAGACTTCAAACATTCAGTACTTC | CAWTRETSNIQYF
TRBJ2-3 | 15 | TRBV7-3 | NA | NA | TGTGCCAGCAGCTTAAACGGGGTGAACACAGATACGCAGTATTTT | CASSLNGVNTDTQYF
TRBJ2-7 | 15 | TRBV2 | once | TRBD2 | TGTGCCAGCAGCCCCGGGGTAGCGGGATCAAACGAGCAGTACTTC | CASSPGVAGSNEQYF
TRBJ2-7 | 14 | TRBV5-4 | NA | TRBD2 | TGTGCCAGCAGCGACAGCGGGAGATGGTACGAGCAGTACTTC | CASSDSGRWYEQYF
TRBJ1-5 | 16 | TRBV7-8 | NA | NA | TGTGCCAGCAGCTTTTTTGCCGGTGGGAGGAATCAGCCCCAGCATTTT | CASSFFAGGRNQPQHF
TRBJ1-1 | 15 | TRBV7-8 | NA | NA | TGTGCCAGCAGCTTATTCGGGGGGCGGAAGGCTGAAGCTTTCTTT | CASSLFGGRKAEAFF
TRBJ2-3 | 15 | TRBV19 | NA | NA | TGTGCCAGTAGTCGTCCGGGAGTCCTCACAGATACGCAGTATTTT | CASSRPGVLTDTQYF
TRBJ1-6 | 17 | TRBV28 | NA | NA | TGTGCCAGCACCTCAGCGGGGGGCCGATCCTATAATTCACCCCTCCACTTT | CASTSAGGRSYNSPLHF